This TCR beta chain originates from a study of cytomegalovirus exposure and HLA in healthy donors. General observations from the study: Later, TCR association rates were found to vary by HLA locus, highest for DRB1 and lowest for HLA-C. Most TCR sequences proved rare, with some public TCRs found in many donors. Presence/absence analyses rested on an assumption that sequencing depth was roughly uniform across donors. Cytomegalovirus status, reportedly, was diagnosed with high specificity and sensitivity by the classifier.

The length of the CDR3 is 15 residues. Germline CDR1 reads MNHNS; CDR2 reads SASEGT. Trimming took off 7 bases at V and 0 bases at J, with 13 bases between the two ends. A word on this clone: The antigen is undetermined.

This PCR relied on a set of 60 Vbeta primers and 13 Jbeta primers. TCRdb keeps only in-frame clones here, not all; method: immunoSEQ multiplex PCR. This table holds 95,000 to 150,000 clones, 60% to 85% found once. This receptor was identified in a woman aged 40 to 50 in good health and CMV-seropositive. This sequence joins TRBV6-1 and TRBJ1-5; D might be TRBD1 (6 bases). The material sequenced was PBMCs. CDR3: CASKWTDSSNQPQHF. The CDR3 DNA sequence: TGTGCCAGCAAGTGGACAGACAGTAGCAATCAGCCCCAGCATTTT.